This T cell receptor (beta chain) was sequenced in a study of blood T cell repertoires in COVID-19. At the level of the study: From T cells, B-cell-depleted T cells, or PBMCs came the material, which was cDNA or gDNA.

Sequenced by immunoSEQ multiplex PCR; TCRdb stores in-frame clones only, minus some. The top ten hold about 4.1% of the sample, which has around 270,000 clones, approximately 90% seen once. Unmatched junction bases numbered 10, after V lost 0 bases and J lost 8 bases. CDR3 length: 17 amino acids. The germline CDR1 and CDR2 sequences are LNHNV and YYDKDF (reference sequence). This sequence originates from a man aged 55 to 70 who had recovered from COVID-19. The V call is TRBV15, the J call TRBJ2-3, with TRBD2 matching 11 bases. Sequenced sample: peripheral blood. The CDR3 protein is CATSRDLLAGAFGTQYF. For the CDR3, the DNA is TGTGCCACCAGCAGAGATTTACTAGCGGGGGCGTTCGGTACGCAGTATTTT.